These 24 T cell receptor beta chains came from one sample sequenced in a study of blood T cell repertoires in COVID-19. Here immunoSEQ multiplex PCR was the method, and the copy in TCRdb shows in-frame clones only, minus some. In the table there are about 150,000 clones, 65% to 90% of which are singletons. Sequenced material: peripheral blood. The receptors shown here come from a man in his 70s with acute or convalescent COVID-19.

This sequence joins TRBV30 and TRBJ2-1; TRBD1 agrees at 10 bases. V trimming: 4 bases; J trimming: 7 bases; junction bases outside the gene matches: 4. The CDR3 length is 13 residues. Germline assignment: CDR1 GTSNPN and CDR2 SVGIG (reference sequence). CDR3 nucleotides: TGTGCCTGGAAACGACAGGGGGCGAATGAGCAGTTCTTC. Its protein is CAWKRQGANEQFF.

This sequence joins TRBV6-5 and TRBJ2-1; 12 bases agree with TRBD2. There are 14 residues in the CDR3. The ends lost 10 bases at V and 6 bases at J; junction bases unmatched: 7. CDR1 and CDR2 (germline): MNHEY, SVGAGI. CDR3 sequence: CATQTSGSFNEQFF. CDR3 sequence (DNA): TGTGCCACCCAGACTAGCGGGAGTTTCAATGAGCAGTTCTTC.

J is TRBJ2-7 and V is TRBV11-1, with 8 bases that match TRBD2. Germline loops: CDR1 SGHAT, CDR2 FQDESV (reference sequence). Trimming took 5 bases from V and 4 from J; bases not matched to a gene: 7. The CDR3 is made up of 14 amino acids. The CDR3 sequence: CASSPFRGGYEQYF. The CDR3 region has the DNA TGTGCCAGCAGCCCCTTTCGGGGGGGTTACGAGCAGTACTTC.

The chain combines TRBV5-1 with TRBJ2-7, with D maybe TRBD1 (6 bases). CDR1 and CDR2 (germline): SGHRS, YFSETQ. CDR3 length: 14 residues. V was pared by 4 bases and J by 3 bases, with 14 bases between. The CDR3 DNA reads as TGCGCCAGCAGCGGGCCGGGACACATCTACGAGCAGTACTTC. It encodes CASSGPGHIYEQYF.

The CDR3 coding sequence is TGTGCCAGCAGTTACCCAACAGGGGCGCCCACCGGGGAGCTGTTTTTT. Translating gives CASSYPTGAPTGELFF. V is TRBV6-2 or TRBV6-3 and J is TRBJ2-2; 7 bases match TRBD1. Trimming at V came to 2 bases and at J to 4 bases, leaving 7 bases not matched to a gene. This CDR3 is 16 amino acids long. The germline V gene encodes CDR1 MNHEY and CDR2 SVGEGT.

The chain is built from TRBV19 and TRBJ2-3, with D possibly TRBD1 on 5 matching bases. The CDR3 covers 18 residues. Germline-derived CDR1 and CDR2 are LNHDA and SQIVND (reference sequence). V gave up 5 bases and J gave up 0 bases, with 21 bases separating them. In DNA form, the CDR3 reads TGTGCCAGTAGTCGCGCCCCTCCAGGGTTTTCTAGCACAGATACGCAGTATTTT. It yields the protein CASSRAPPGFSSTDTQYF.

V and J are TRBV19 and TRBJ1-2; 12 bases are a match to TRBD1. Germline V gives CDR1 LNHDA, CDR2 SQIVND (reference sequence). The CDR3 runs 17 residues. Unmatched junction bases numbered 18, after V lost 8 bases and J lost 8 bases. Here the CDR3 reads CASGGTGGNPGVQGYTF. The CDR3 DNA reads TGTGCCAGTGGGGGGACAGGGGGCAATCCTGGCGTGCAGGGCTACACCTTC.

The chain is built from TRBV14 and TRBJ2-1; 7 bases are shared with TRBD1. The germline V gene has CDR1 SGHDN and CDR2 FVKESK. The CDR3 is 14 residues long. Trimming removed 4 bases from V and 6 bases from J; junction bases left unmatched: 6. CDR3 residues: CASSPQGVGNEQFF. CDR3 sequence (DNA): TGTGCCAGCAGCCCGCAGGGGGTGGGCAATGAGCAGTTCTTC.

The chain recombines TRBV28 with TRBJ1-2, with TRBD1 as a possible D gene (6 bases). With 5 bases removed from V and 5 bases from J, the gap between germline ends came to 18 bases. Looked up from germline, CDR1 is MDHEN and CDR2 is SYDVKM. CDR3 length: 15 residues. As DNA, the CDR3 is TGTGCCAGCAGTCTCGGGGGGGGCGAAATATATGGCTACACCTTC. Translation: CASSLGGGEIYGYTF.

This clone was recorded a few times. The J gene is TRBJ2-6, the V gene TRBV27, with 7 nucleotides matching TRBD1. Germline assignment: CDR1 MNHEY and CDR2 SMNVEV (reference sequence). There are 17 residues in the CDR3. V lost 6 bases, J lost 4 bases, and 12 bases stayed unmatched. CDR3 residues: CASRLRTGPGGANVLTF. CDR3 bases: TGTGCCAGCAGACTTCGGACAGGCCCGGGGGGGGCCAACGTCCTGACTTTC. The full variable domain, completed using reference TRBV27 and TRBJ2-6, is EAQVTQNPRYLITVTGKKLTVTCSQNMNHEYMSWYRQDPGLGLRQIYYSMNVEVTDKGDVPEGYKVSRKEKRNFPLILESPSPNQTSLYFCASRLRTGPGGANVLTFGAGSRLTVL.

The chain employs TRBV5-1 and TRBJ2-7, with 10 positions matching TRBD1. CDR1 SGHRS and CDR2 YFSETQ come from the germline V gene. With 6 bases clipped from V and 5 bases from J, the junction kept 8 bases outside the gene matches. The CDR3 is 14 amino acids. The CDR3 sequence: CASKRQGARDEQYF. The CDR3 bases are TGCGCCAGCAAGAGACAGGGGGCGCGGGACGAGCAGTACTTC.

This rearrangement joins TRBV7-3 to TRBJ2-1; the match to TRBD2 covers 14 bases. The CDR3 runs 15 residues. CDR1 and CDR2 (germline): SGHTA, FQGTGA. After removal of 5 bases from V and 8 bases from J, the junction contained 5 bases not matched to a gene. The CDR3: CASSPRLAGGDEQFF. The CDR3, as DNA: TGTGCCAGCAGCCCCCGACTAGCGGGAGGGGATGAGCAGTTCTTC.

Comment on this clone: Other DNA variants within this sample encode the same CDR3. The V and J genes are TRBV5-1 and TRBJ2-7; 10 positions match TRBD2. V shed 2 bases, J shed 0 bases, and the junction held 2 bases outside the gene matches. There are 15 residues in the CDR3. From germline, CDR1 is SGHRS and CDR2 YFSETQ. The CDR3 coding sequence is TGCGCCAGCAGCTTAGCTAGCGGGAGCTCCTACGAGCAGTACTTC. Its translation: CASSLASGSSYEQYF.

V is TRBV18 and J is TRBJ1-5; D perhaps matches TRBD1 (5 bases). CDR1 is KGHSH and CDR2 is LQKENI in the germline V gene. V was trimmed by 2 bases and J by 3 bases, leaving 11 bases between them. The CDR3 has 15 residues. The CDR3 DNA follows: TGTGCCAGCTCACCAAACGACAGTCCCAATCAGCCCCAGCATTTT. Protein: CASSPNDSPNQPQHF.

The rearrangement uses TRBV2 and TRBJ1-6, with D perhaps TRBD1 (6 bases). The ends were cut back, 7 bases at V and 6 bases at J, with 19 bases in the middle. This CDR3 has 16 amino acids. Germline CDR1 SNHLY, CDR2 FYNNEI. The DNA of the CDR3 is TGTGCCAGCACTAGGTCCCTTAGGGGGAGTAATTCACCCCTCCACTTT. Translating it yields CASTRSLRGSNSPLHF.

The V call is TRBV27, the J call TRBJ2-7; 7 positions match TRBD1. Trimming at V came to 11 bases and at J to 4 bases, leaving 11 bases not matched to a gene. CDR1 and CDR2 (germline): MNHEY, SMNVEV (reference sequence). The length of the CDR3 is 13 residues. The chain's CDR3 is CASSLDREYEQYF. The CDR3 DNA follows: TGTGCCTCTTCCTTAGACAGGGAATACGAGCAGTACTTC.

J is TRBJ1-2 and V is TRBV5-4; 8 bases agree with TRBD1. Germline V CDR1 and CDR2: SGHNT, YYREEE (reference sequence). CDR3 length: 14 residues. V shed 3 bases, J shed 8 bases, and the junction held 9 bases outside the gene matches. The CDR3 loop is CASSSNQGAGGYTF. The CDR3 nucleotides read TGTGCCAGCAGCTCTAACCAGGGGGCTGGCGGCTACACCTTC.

This clone was observed a single time. The rearrangement links TRBV3-1 (or the pseudogene TRBV3-2) to TRBJ1-2; D unresolved. CDR1 is LGHDT, CDR2 YNNKEL, per germline (reference sequence). This CDR3 has 15 residues. The V end was cut by 4 bases, the J end by 4 bases, with 16 bases between. Written as DNA, the CDR3 is TGTGCCAGCAGCCCGACTCCGGTAGCTGGCTATGGCTACACCTTC. Its translation is CASSPTPVAGYGYTF.

The rearrangement links TRBV3-1 (or the pseudogene TRBV3-2) to TRBJ2-1; 9 bases fit TRBD2. Unmatched junction bases numbered 2, after V lost 1 base and J lost 1 base. This CDR3 has 16 amino acids. CDR1 is LGHDT, CDR2 YNNKEL, per germline (reference sequence). CDR3 nucleotide sequence: TGTGCCAGCAGCCAAGGACTAGCGGATTCCTACAATGAGCAGTTCTTC. Protein product: CASSQGLADSYNEQFF.

The gene calls are TRBV6-6 and TRBJ2-1, with 11 bases matching TRBD2. The V gene end was trimmed by 0 bases and the J gene end by 7 bases; junction bases not matched to a gene: 2. Germline assignment: CDR1 MNHNY and CDR2 SVGAGI (reference sequence). The CDR3 has 15 amino acids. Written as DNA, the CDR3 is TGTGCCAGCAGTTACTCGGGACTAGCGGATAATGAGCAGTTCTTC. It translates to CASSYSGLADNEQFF.

The chain has TRBV5-1 and TRBJ1-2; D call uncertain. CDR3 length: 14 amino acids. Trimming removed 0 bases at V and 3 bases at J, with 9 bases between. In germline, CDR1 is SGHRS, CDR2 YFSETQ. The CDR3 loop is CASSLGPEDYGYTF. The CDR3 DNA follows: TGCGCCAGCAGCTTGGGACCGGAGGACTATGGCTACACCTTC.

The V call is TRBV6-2 or TRBV6-3, the J call TRBJ2-3; 7 bases are a match to TRBD2. J was trimmed by 5 bases and V by 2 bases; bases with no gene match: 4. Germline CDR1 and CDR2: MNHEY and SVGEGT. This CDR3 has 14 residues. In DNA, the CDR3 is TGTGCCAGCAGTTACAGCAGCGGGGTAGATACGCAGTATTTT. Translating it yields CASSYSSGVDTQYF.

This clone was detected only a few times. The chain combines TRBV4-1 with TRBJ1-3; D gene ambiguous. This CDR3 spans 15 amino acids. The ends were cut back, 4 bases at V and 2 bases at J, with 12 bases in the middle. The germline V gene has CDR1 MGHRA and CDR2 YSYEKL. In nucleotides, the CDR3 is TGCGCCAGCAGCCTCTTGGACGGGGCTGGAAACACCATATATTTT. Translating it yields CASSLLDGAGNTIYF.

The chain links TRBV11-2 to TRBJ2-7; TRBD2 aligns across 10 bases. Germline V gene sequence: CDR1 SGHAT, CDR2 FQNNGV. This CDR3 has 17 residues. V shed 5 bases, J shed 3 bases, and the junction held 13 bases outside the gene matches. CDR3 DNA sequence: TGTGCCAGCAGCCGGACTAGCGGCGCTCCTTTTCACTACGAGCAGTACTTC. As protein: CASSRTSGAPFHYEQYF. The full variable domain, with the rest looked up from reference TRBV11-2 and TRBJ2-7, is EAGVAQSPRYKIIEKRQSVAFWCNPISGHATLYWYQQILGQGPKLLIQFQNNGVVDDSQLPKDRFSAERLKGVDSTLKIQPAKLEDSAVYLCASSRTSGAPFHYEQYFGPGTRLTVT.